This T cell receptor beta chain derives from a study of T-cell memory formation after mild COVID-19. V lost 1 base and J lost 1, with 11 bases in between. This CDR3 contains 17 residues. Germline V lookup: CDR1 SGHAT, CDR2 FQNNGV. A single record per CDR3 protein comes from TCRdb applying MiXCR to the 5' RACE reads. The table records under 150,000 distinct CDR3 sequences, 22% of them present only once. The chain employs TRBV11-2 and TRBJ2-6; a possible D gene is TRBD2 (6 bases). Sequenced: PBMCs or a T cell subset sorted from them (not recorded which). The TCR sequence derives from a young man who had mild COVID-19 (a few samples of this study predate the infection). Cell type and time point are not known. The CDR3 DNA reads TGTGCCAGCAGCTTAGCCCTTGGGGGGTCTGGGGCCAACGTCCTGACTTTC. Amino acid sequence: CASSLALGGSGANVLTF. The whole variable domain, remainder taken from reference TRBV11-2 and TRBJ2-6, is EAGVAQSPRYKIIEKRQSVAFWCNPISGHATLYWYQQILGQGPKLLIQFQNNGVVDDSQLPKDRFSAERLKGVDSTLKIQPAKLEDSAVYLCASSLALGGSGANVLTFGAGSRLTVL.